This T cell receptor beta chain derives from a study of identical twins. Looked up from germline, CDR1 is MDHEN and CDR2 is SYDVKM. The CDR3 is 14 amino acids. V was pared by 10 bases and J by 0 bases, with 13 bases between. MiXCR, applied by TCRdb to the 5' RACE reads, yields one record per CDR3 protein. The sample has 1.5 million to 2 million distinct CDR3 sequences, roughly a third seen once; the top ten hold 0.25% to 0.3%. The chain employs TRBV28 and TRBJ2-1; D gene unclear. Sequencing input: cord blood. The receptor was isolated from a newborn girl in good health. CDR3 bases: TGTGCCACCAGGCTTCCGCCCTCCTACAATGAGCAGTTCTTC. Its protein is CATRLPPSYNEQFF.